A single sample gave rise to the 24 T cell receptor beta chains below, sequenced in a study of blood T cell repertoires in COVID-19. The data were produced by immunoSEQ multiplex PCR, yet TCRdb's version contains in-frame clones alone and is incomplete. The table lists more than 300,000 clones, about 88% of them singletons. Material for sequencing was PBMCs or T cells enriched from blood (not recorded which). The receptors shown here come from a young woman who had recovered from COVID-19.

The CDR3 DNA is TGCGCCAGCAGCCAAGAAACTAGCGGGGGGGCAAATGAGCAGTTCTTC. Amino acids: CASSQETSGGANEQFF. This chain links TRBV4-1 with TRBJ2-1; 13 bases match TRBD2. CDR3 length equals 16 residues. CDR1 and CDR2 (germline): MGHRA, YSYEKL. The V and J ends lost 0 bases and 7 bases, in that order; junction bases with no gene match: 3.

The genes are TRBV5-6 and TRBJ1-6, with 8 bases that match TRBD1. Germline V gene data show CDR1 as SGHDT and CDR2 as YYEEEE. The V gene end was trimmed by 5 bases and the J gene end by 8 bases; junction bases not matched to a gene: 6. The CDR3 sequence is 14 residues long. CDR3 in DNA: TGTGCCAGCAGTCGCGGGACAGGTGATTCACCCCTCCACTTT. It codes for CASSRGTGDSPLHF. Based on the CDR3 plus reference TRBV5-6 and TRBJ1-6, the full variable domain is DAGVTQSPTHLIKTRGQQVTLRCSPKSGHDTVSWYQQALGQGPQFIFQYYEEEERQRGNFPDRFSGHQFPNYSSELNVNALLLGDSALYLCASSRGTGDSPLHFGNGTRLTVT.

This clone appeared a few times. This sequence joins TRBV6-2 or TRBV6-3 and TRBJ1-1; D not certain. Trimming cost V 6 bases and J 7 bases, with 12 bases left between them. This CDR3 has 12 amino acids. Germline assignment: CDR1 MNHEY and CDR2 SVGEGT. CDR3 loop: CASSPPKSEAFF. The CDR3 DNA reads as TGTGCCAGCAGCCCTCCCAAGAGTGAAGCTTTCTTT.

The chain has TRBV28 and TRBJ1-2; unclear D gene. Trimming removed 4 bases from V and 6 bases from J, with 9 bases in between. CDR1 is MDHEN, CDR2 SYDVKM, per germline. This CDR3 is built from 12 residues. The CDR3: CASSSPPNGYTF. For the CDR3, the DNA is TGTGCCAGCAGTTCGCCGCCTAATGGCTACACCTTC.

V and J are TRBV6-5 and TRBJ2-7, with D uncertain. CDR3 length: 13 residues. Germline CDR1 and CDR2: MNHEY and SVGAGI. V gave up 7 bases and J gave up 1 base, with 11 bases separating them. The CDR3 region has the DNA TGTGCCAGCACACAGACACCTTCCTACGAGCAGTACTTC. Protein: CASTQTPSYEQYF.

The CDR3 sequence: CASSVEGVDTPSGNTIYF. DNA of the CDR3: TGTGCCAGCAGCGTAGAAGGTGTCGACACTCCCTCTGGAAACACCATATATTTT. J is TRBJ1-3 and V is TRBV9; D is ambiguous. From germline, CDR1 is SGDLS and CDR2 YYNGEE. Trimming cost V 0 bases and J 0 bases, with 16 bases left between them. The CDR3 consists of 18 residues.

This clone was seen a single time. The V call is TRBV5-1, the J call TRBJ2-3, with 11 bases identical to TRBD2. The V gene end was trimmed by 6 bases and the J gene end by 6 bases; junction bases not matched to a gene: 21. Looked up from germline, CDR1 is SGHRS and CDR2 is YFSETQ. The CDR3 totals 19 residues. The CDR3 sequence is CASTLPTSGGGAQADTQYF. The CDR3 DNA follows: TGCGCCAGCACCCTCCCCACTAGCGGGGGCGGCGCACAGGCGGATACGCAGTATTTT.

The chain carries TRBV19 and TRBJ1-3; no clear D. The CDR3 has 12 residues. V was pared by 10 bases and J by 3 bases, with 10 bases between. CDR1 is LNHDA and CDR2 is SQIVND in the germline V gene (reference sequence). CDR3 protein: CATRKYGNTIYF. CDR3 in DNA: TGTGCCACCCGTAAATATGGAAACACCATATATTTT.

Only one count was recorded for this clone. This chain uses TRBV4-1 with TRBJ1-2; D ambiguous. Deletions cut 0 bases from V and 3 bases from J, with 11 bases between. The CDR3 spans 15 residues. Germline-derived CDR1 and CDR2 are MGHRA and YSYEKL. The CDR3 spells CASSQDLQEYYGYTF. CDR3 bases: TGCGCCAGCAGCCAAGATCTCCAGGAATACTATGGCTACACCTTC.

This chain connects TRBV6-5 to TRBJ1-2; D perhaps matches TRBD1 (6 bases). The CDR3 is 14 amino acids. Trimming took off 5 bases at V and 4 bases at J, with 14 bases between the two ends. CDR1 is MNHEY, CDR2 SVGAGI, per germline. CDR3 in DNA: TGTGCCAGCAGTCTACAGGGAAGGGCCTATGGCTACACCTTC. It encodes CASSLQGRAYGYTF.

The V call is TRBV7-2, the J call TRBJ1-2; weak D call: TRBD1 (5 bases). Germline CDR1 is SGHTA and CDR2 is FQGNSA. The CDR3 covers 14 residues. V lost 2 bases, J lost 6 bases, and 13 bases lay in between. The CDR3 nucleotides read TGTGCCAGCAGCTTACCGACTTCCAGGGATGGCTACACCTTC. Its protein is CASSLPTSRDGYTF.

The chain joins TRBV7-6 to TRBJ1-2, with 7 nucleotides matching TRBD1. This CDR3 is 13 amino acids long. From germline, CDR1 is SGHVS and CDR2 FNYEAQ. With V trimmed by 4 bases and J by 8 bases, 7 bases remained unmatched. The CDR3 bases are TGTGCCAGCAGCTCCAGACAGGGTCGAGGCTACACCTTC. The encoded protein is CASSSRQGRGYTF.

V and J are TRBV5-1 and TRBJ2-1; 9 positions match TRBD2. Trimming at V came to 4 bases and at J to 7 bases, leaving 9 bases not matched to a gene. The CDR3 has 15 residues. Per germline, CDR1 SGHRS and CDR2 YFSETQ. The CDR3 nucleotides read TGCGCCAGCAGCACAGGCGGGGGGGCGCGGAATGAGCAGTTCTTC. This sequence encodes CASSTGGGARNEQFF. Supplemented by reference TRBV5-1 and TRBJ2-1, the full variable domain reads KAGVTQTPRYLIKTRGQQVTLSCSPISGHRSVSWYQQTPGQGLQFLFEYFSETQRNKGNFPGRFSGRQFSNSRSEMNVSTLELGDSALYLCASSTGGGARNEQFFGPGTRLTVL.

This clone has just one count. The CDR3 loop reads CASSQGTVGYTF. The CDR3 region has the DNA TGCGCCAGCAGCCAAGGCACAGTGGGCTACACCTTC. The V and J genes are TRBV4-1 and TRBJ1-2; D uncertain. CDR3 length: 12 residues. CDR1 MGHRA and CDR2 YSYEKL come from the germline V gene. The V end was cut by 1 base, the J end by 8 bases, with 8 bases between.

The chain uses TRBV18 and TRBJ2-1, with TRBD1 matching over 12 bases. J was trimmed by 10 bases and V by 3 bases; bases with no gene match: 4. The V gene's germline CDR1 is KGHSH and CDR2 LQKENI. This CDR3 region has 14 residues. CDR3 bases: TGTGCCAGCTCACCCGGGACAGGGGGCGGCGAGCAGTTCTTC. The encoded protein is CASSPGTGGGEQFF.

This chain joins TRBV27 and TRBJ2-1; 11 bases fit TRBD1. The junction had 5 bases not matched to a gene; V was cut back by 5 bases and J by 8 bases. Germline loops: CDR1 MNHEY, CDR2 SMNVEV (reference sequence). The CDR3 covers 14 residues. CDR3 sequence reads: CASSAGQGGDEQFF. CDR3 sequence (DNA): TGTGCCAGCAGTGCGGGACAGGGGGGGGATGAGCAGTTCTTC.

The table lists this clone with a count of one. V and J are TRBV6-2 or TRBV6-3 and TRBJ2-5; TRBD2 aligns across 7 bases. Germline trimming cut 6 bases from V and 1 base from J; bases unmatched to any gene: 8. The V gene's germline CDR1 is MNHEY and CDR2 SVGEGT. The CDR3 is 15 residues long. This CDR3 reads CASSLTLAAQETQYF. The CDR3 nucleotides are TGTGCCAGCAGCCTAACTCTAGCGGCCCAAGAGACCCAGTACTTC.

Details on this clone: Distinct nucleotide sequences in the sample also encode this CDR3. The chain couples TRBV9 to TRBJ1-2, with 8 nucleotides matching TRBD1. This CDR3 is built from 13 residues. The J segment lost 8 bases and the V segment lost 3 bases, leaving 6 bases of the junction unmatched. CDR1 and CDR2 (germline): SGDLS, YYNGEE. The CDR3 protein is CASSAGQGRGYTF. CDR3 sequence (DNA): TGTGCCAGCAGCGCTGGACAGGGTCGGGGCTACACCTTC.

The gene calls are TRBV24-1 and TRBJ1-1, with a weak D call TRBD1 (5 bases). With 9 bases removed from V and 9 bases from J, the gap between germline ends came to 10 bases. Per the germline V gene, CDR1 is KGHDR and CDR2 is SFDVKD. The CDR3 loop spans 10 amino acids. The CDR3 spells CATRRGKAFF. The DNA of the CDR3 is TGTGCCACCCGGAGGGGAAAAGCTTTCTTT.

The V call is TRBV6-5, the J call TRBJ2-7, with D maybe TRBD1 (6 bases). The length of the CDR3 is 14 residues. V was shortened by 6 bases and J by 2 bases, with 14 bases between the two germline ends. CDR1 and CDR2 from the germline V gene are MNHEY and SVGAGI. The DNA for the CDR3 is TGTGCCAGCAGGCGGACTGGGACAACCTACGAGCAGTACTTC. The encoded protein is CASRRTGTTYEQYF.

The genes are TRBV5-5 and TRBJ1-3; the match to TRBD1 covers 8 bases. Trimming cost V 4 bases and J 4 bases; bases outside gene matches: 7. The germline CDR1 and CDR2 sequences are SGHKS and YYEKEE (reference sequence). This CDR3 is built from 15 residues. CDR3 sequence reads: CASSTDRGNGNTIYF. The CDR3 DNA reads as TGTGCCAGCAGCACTGACAGGGGAAACGGAAACACCATATATTTT.

The chain is built from TRBV5-6 and TRBJ2-5; 10 nucleotides agree with TRBD1. CDR3 size: 14 residues. The germline gives CDR1 SGHDT, CDR2 YYEEEE. Trimming at V came to 3 bases and at J to 4 bases, leaving 3 bases not matched to a gene. CDR3 in DNA: TGTGCCAGCAGCTGGGGGACAGGGGCAGAGACCCAGTACTTC. This encodes CASSWGTGAETQYF.

The chain uses TRBV5-1 and TRBJ1-4; 9 bases align to TRBD1. J gave up 10 bases and V 5 bases, and 15 bases lay outside the gene matches. Germline CDR1 reads SGHRS; CDR2 reads YFSETQ. The CDR3 loop spans 16 amino acids. Here the CDR3 reads CASSPNRGQGVGKLFF. The DNA for the CDR3 is TGCGCCAGCAGTCCAAACCGGGGACAGGGAGTCGGAAAACTGTTTTTT.

This chain links TRBV19 with TRBJ1-1; 11 positions match TRBD1. The germline gives CDR1 LNHDA, CDR2 SQIVND (reference sequence). Germline trimming cut 5 bases from V and 8 bases from J; bases unmatched to any gene: 10. This CDR3 has 15 residues. The CDR3 DNA reads TGTGCCAGTAGTCCTCGGGACAGGGGGGGTCGAGAAGCTTTCTTT. Translated: CASSPRDRGGREAFF. The whole variable domain, remainder taken from reference TRBV19 and TRBJ1-1, is DGGITQSPKYLFRKEGQNVTLSCEQNLNHDAMYWYRQDPGQGLRLIYYSQIVNDFQKGDIAEGYSVSREKKESFPLTVTSAQKNPTAFYLCASSPRDRGGREAFFGQGTRLTVV.